A selection of T cell receptor beta chains follows, all from one sample in a study of blood T cells in healthy people across ages. Using its own MiXCR run on the 5' RACE reads, TCRdb lists one record per CDR3 protein. Among over a million distinct CDR3 sequences listed, around 25% were seen once. These records were also assigned to another study, of T cells of mothers and their children.

Sequencing was performed on blood. Receptors originate from a girl aged 2 to 9 in good health. Both conserved end residues are part of each CDR3. Fields, in order: D gene, J gene, clone size, V gene, CDR3 protein, CDR3 DNA. A D gene is named only where the DNA matches it firmly. For some rows the clone size is stated as once, few or many, or as a class when expanded; others skip it.

d_call: NA; j_call: TRBJ2-7; clone_size: NA; v_call: TRBV4-3; cdr3_aa: CASSQVEQGPYEQYF; cdr3_nt: TGCGCCAGCAGCCAAGTCGAGCAGGGGCCCTACGAGCAGTACTTC
d_call: NA; j_call: TRBJ1-1; clone_size: NA; v_call: TRBV7-2; cdr3_aa: CVSSENLNTEAFF; cdr3_nt: TGTGTCAGCAGCGAAAATCTGAACACTGAGGCTTTCTTT
d_call: TRBD2; j_call: TRBJ2-1; clone_size: few; v_call: TRBV20-1; cdr3_aa: CSAREGLAVYNEQFF; cdr3_nt: TGCAGTGCTAGGGAGGGACTAGCGGTTTACAATGAGCAGTTCTTC
d_call: NA; j_call: TRBJ2-3; clone_size: NA; v_call: TRBV25-1; cdr3_aa: CASSEMGAEADTQYF; cdr3_nt: TGTGCCAGCAGTGAAATGGGGGCTGAAGCAGATACGCAGTATTTT
d_call: NA; j_call: TRBJ2-1; clone_size: few; v_call: TRBV6-1; cdr3_aa: CASSEFVTRPKFSEQFF; cdr3_nt: TGTGCCAGCAGTGAATTTGTGACTAGACCAAAATTCAGTGAGCAGTTCTTC
d_call: NA; j_call: TRBJ2-1; clone_size: NA; v_call: TRBV29-1; cdr3_aa: CSPKEGGADNEQFF; cdr3_nt: TGCAGCCCCAAGGAGGGGGGGGCCGACAATGAGCAGTTCTTC
d_call: NA; j_call: TRBJ2-7; clone_size: few; v_call: TRBV5-5; cdr3_aa: CASSLQVDSYEQYF; cdr3_nt: TGTGCCAGCAGCTTACAGGTCGACTCCTACGAGCAGTACTTC
d_call: NA; j_call: TRBJ1-2; clone_size: few; v_call: TRBV29-1; cdr3_aa: CSVDEGDHYGYTF; cdr3_nt: TGCAGCGTTGACGAAGGGGACCACTATGGCTACACCTTC
d_call: TRBD2; j_call: TRBJ2-1; clone_size: NA; v_call: TRBV7-2; cdr3_aa: CASSFSVAAGGPNEQFF; cdr3_nt: TGTGCCAGCAGCTTTTCGGTGGCGGCGGGGGGGCCTAATGAGCAGTTCTTC
d_call: TRBD1; j_call: TRBJ1-2; clone_size: few; v_call: TRBV9; cdr3_aa: CASSVAPQGAYGYTF; cdr3_nt: TGTGCCAGCAGCGTAGCCCCACAGGGGGCCTATGGCTACACCTTC
d_call: NA; j_call: TRBJ2-5; clone_size: NA; v_call: TRBV11-2; cdr3_aa: CASSLRPSAQETQYF; cdr3_nt: TGTGCCAGCAGCTTACGACCCAGCGCCCAAGAGACCCAGTACTTC
d_call: TRBD2; j_call: TRBJ2-5; clone_size: NA; v_call: TRBV7-9; cdr3_aa: CASSRGGLEETQYF; cdr3_nt: TGTGCCAGCAGCCGCGGGGGGCTAGAGGAGACCCAGTACTTC
d_call: TRBD2; j_call: TRBJ2-3; clone_size: NA; v_call: TRBV7-3; cdr3_aa: CASSPGSGGGTDTQYF; cdr3_nt: TGTGCCAGCAGCCCCGGGAGCGGGGGAGGCACAGATACGCAGTATTTT
d_call: TRBD1; j_call: TRBJ1-2; clone_size: NA; v_call: TRBV6-5; cdr3_aa: CASSQRQGAIYTF; cdr3_nt: TGTGCCAGCAGTCAGAGACAGGGGGCTATCTACACCTTC
d_call: NA; j_call: TRBJ2-7; clone_size: few; v_call: TRBV28; cdr3_aa: CASSLGFRETNYEQYF; cdr3_nt: TGTGCCAGCAGTTTGGGGTTCCGGGAGACCAACTACGAGCAGTACTTC
d_call: NA; j_call: TRBJ1-1; clone_size: NA; v_call: TRBV20-1; cdr3_aa: CSVWWNTEAFF; cdr3_nt: TGCAGTGTCTGGTGGAACACTGAAGCTTTCTTT